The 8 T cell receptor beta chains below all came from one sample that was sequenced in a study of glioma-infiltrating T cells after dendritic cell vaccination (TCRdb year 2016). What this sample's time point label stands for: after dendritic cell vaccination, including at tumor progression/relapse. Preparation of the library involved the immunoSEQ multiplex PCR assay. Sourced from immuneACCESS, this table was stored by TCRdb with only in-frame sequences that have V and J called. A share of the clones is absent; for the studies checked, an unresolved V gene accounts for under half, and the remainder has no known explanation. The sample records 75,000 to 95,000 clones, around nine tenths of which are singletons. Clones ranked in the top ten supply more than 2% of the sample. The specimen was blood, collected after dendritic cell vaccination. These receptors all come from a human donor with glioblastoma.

CDR3 loop: CASSFRDYVYEQYF. In nucleotides, the CDR3 is TGTGCCAGCAGCTTTCGGGACTACGTATACGAGCAGTACTTC. The chain joins TRBV7-9 to TRBJ2-7, with 7 bases fitting TRBD2. The V gene's germline CDR1 is SEHNR and CDR2 FQNEAQ (reference sequence). Germline trimming cut 3 bases from V and 4 bases from J; bases unmatched to any gene: 6. The CDR3 is 14 residues long.

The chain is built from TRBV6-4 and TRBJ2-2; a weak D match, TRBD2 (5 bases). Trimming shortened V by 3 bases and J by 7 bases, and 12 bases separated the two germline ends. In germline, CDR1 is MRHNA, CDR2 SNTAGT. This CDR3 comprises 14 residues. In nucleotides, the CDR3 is TGTGCCAGCAGTGAAAACCTAGAGGGCGGGGAGCTGTTTTTT. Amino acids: CASSENLEGGELFF.

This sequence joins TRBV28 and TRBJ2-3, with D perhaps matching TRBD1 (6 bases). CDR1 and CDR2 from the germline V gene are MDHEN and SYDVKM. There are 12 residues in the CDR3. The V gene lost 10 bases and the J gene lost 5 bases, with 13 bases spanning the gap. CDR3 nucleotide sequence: TGTGCCATTAACAGGGCCCAAGATACGCAGTATTTT. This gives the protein CAINRAQDTQYF. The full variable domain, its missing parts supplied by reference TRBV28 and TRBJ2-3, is DVKVTQSSRYLVKRTGEKVFLECVQDMDHENMFWYRQDPGLGLRLIYFSYDVKMKEKGDIPEGYSVSREKKERFSLILESASTNQTSMYLCAINRAQDTQYFGPGTRLTVL.

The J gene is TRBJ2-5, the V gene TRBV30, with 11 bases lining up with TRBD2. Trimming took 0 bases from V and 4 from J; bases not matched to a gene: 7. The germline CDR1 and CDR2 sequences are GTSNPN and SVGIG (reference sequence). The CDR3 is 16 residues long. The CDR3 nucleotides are TGTGCCTGGAGTGTATCGGTAGCGGGAGGGAGAGAGACCCAGTACTTC. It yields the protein CAWSVSVAGGRETQYF.

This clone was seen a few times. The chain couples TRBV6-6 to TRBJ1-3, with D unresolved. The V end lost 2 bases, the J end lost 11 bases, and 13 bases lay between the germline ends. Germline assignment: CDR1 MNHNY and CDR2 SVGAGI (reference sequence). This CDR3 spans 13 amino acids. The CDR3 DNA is TGTGCCAGCAGTTACAACGGTGAAATCCCCATATATTTT. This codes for CASSYNGEIPIYF.

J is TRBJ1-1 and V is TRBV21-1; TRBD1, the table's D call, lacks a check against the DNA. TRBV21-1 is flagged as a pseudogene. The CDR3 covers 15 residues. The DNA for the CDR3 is TGTGCCAGCGGCCGACAGGGATCGGTGGACACTGAAGCTTTCTTT. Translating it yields CASGRQGSVDTEAFF.

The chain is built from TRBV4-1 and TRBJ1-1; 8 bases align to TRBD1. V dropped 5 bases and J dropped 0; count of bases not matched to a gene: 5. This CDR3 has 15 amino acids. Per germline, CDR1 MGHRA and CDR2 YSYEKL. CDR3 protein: CASSGRTGMNTEAFF. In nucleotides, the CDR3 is TGCGCCAGCAGCGGGCGGACAGGGATGAACACTGAAGCTTTCTTT.

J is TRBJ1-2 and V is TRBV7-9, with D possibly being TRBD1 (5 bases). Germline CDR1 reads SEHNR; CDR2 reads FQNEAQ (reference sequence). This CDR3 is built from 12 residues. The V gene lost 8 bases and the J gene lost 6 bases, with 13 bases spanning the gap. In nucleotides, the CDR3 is TGTGCCAGCGGGGTACAGGCCCATGGCTACACCTTC. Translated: CASGVQAHGYTF. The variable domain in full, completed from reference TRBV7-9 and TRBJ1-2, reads DTGVSQNPRHKITKRGQNVTFRCDPISEHNRLYWYRQTLGQGPEFLTYFQNEAQLEKSRLLSDRFSAERPKGSFSTLEIQRTEQGDSAMYLCASGVQAHGYTFGSGTRLTVV.